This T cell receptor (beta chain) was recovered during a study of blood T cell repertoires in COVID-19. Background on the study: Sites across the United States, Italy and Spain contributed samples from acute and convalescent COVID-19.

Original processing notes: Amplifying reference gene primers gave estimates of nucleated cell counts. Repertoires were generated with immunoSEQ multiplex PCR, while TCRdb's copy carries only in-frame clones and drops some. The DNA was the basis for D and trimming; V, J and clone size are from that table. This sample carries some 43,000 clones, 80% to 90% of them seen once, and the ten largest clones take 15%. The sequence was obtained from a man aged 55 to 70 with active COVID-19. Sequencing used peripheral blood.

This CDR3 reads CASSRPGTYEQYF. CDR3 bases: TGTGCCAGCAGCCGGCCAGGGACCTACGAGCAGTACTTC. This chain connects TRBV28 to TRBJ2-7, with D possibly being TRBD1 (5 bases). From germline, CDR1 is MDHEN and CDR2 SYDVKM. The CDR3 is 13 residues long. Trimming pared 6 bases from V and 2 bases from J, leaving 11 bases between.